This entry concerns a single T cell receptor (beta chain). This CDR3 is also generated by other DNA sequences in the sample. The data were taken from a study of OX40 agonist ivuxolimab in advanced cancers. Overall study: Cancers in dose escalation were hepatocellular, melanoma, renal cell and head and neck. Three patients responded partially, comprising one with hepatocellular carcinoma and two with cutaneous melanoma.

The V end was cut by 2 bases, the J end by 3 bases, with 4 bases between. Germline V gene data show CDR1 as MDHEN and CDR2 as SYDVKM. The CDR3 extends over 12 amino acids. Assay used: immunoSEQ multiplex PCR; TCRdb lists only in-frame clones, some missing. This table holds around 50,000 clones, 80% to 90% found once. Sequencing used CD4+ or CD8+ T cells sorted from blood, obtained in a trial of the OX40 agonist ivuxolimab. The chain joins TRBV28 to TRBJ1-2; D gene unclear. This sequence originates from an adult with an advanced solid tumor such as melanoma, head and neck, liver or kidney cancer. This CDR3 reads CASSLEDYGYTF. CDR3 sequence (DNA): TGTGCCAGCAGTTTAGAGGACTATGGCTACACCTTC.